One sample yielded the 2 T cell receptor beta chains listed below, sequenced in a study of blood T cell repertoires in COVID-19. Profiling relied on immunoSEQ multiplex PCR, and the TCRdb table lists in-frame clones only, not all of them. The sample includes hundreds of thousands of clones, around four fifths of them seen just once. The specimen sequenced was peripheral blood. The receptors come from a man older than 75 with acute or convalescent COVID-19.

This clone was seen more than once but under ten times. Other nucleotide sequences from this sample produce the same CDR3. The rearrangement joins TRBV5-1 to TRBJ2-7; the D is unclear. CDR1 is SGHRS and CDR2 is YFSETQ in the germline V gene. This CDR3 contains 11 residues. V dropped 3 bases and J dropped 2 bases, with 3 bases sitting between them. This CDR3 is CASSSAYEQYF. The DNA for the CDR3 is TGCGCCAGCAGCTCCGCCTACGAGCAGTACTTC.

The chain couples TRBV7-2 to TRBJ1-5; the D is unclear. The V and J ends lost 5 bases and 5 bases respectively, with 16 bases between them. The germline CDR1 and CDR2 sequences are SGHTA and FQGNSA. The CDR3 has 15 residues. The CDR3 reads CASSTYVGVDQPQHF. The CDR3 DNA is TGTGCCAGCAGCACTTACGTTGGAGTGGATCAGCCCCAGCATTTT.